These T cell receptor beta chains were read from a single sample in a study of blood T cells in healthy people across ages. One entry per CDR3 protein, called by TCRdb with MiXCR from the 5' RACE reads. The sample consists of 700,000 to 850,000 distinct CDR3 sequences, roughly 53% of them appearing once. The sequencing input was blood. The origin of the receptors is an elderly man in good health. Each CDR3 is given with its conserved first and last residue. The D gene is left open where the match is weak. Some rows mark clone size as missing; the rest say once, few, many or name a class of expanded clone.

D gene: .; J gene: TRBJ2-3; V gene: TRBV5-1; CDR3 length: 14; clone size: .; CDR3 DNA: TGCGCCAGCAGCACCCTGGGCCCCGAGGTTACGCAGTATTTT; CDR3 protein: CASSTLGPEVTQYF
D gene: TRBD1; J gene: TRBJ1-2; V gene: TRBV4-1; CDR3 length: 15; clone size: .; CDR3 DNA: TGCGCCAGCAGCCAATCGGACAGGGATAACTATGGCTACACCTTC; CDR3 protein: CASSQSDRDNYGYTF
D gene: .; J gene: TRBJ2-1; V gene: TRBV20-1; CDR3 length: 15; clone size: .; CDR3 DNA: TGCAGTGCTAGAGACCCGTCGAGCTCCTACAATGAGCAGTTCTTC; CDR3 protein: CSARDPSSSYNEQFF
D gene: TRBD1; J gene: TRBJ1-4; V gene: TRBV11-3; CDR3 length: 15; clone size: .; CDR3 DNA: TGTGCCAGCAGCTTGCACTCCAGGGGGCATGAAAAACTGTTTTTT; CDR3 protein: CASSLHSRGHEKLFF
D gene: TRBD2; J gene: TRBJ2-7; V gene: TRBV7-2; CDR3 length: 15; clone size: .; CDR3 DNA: TGTGCCAGCAGCGGCGGGAGGAAGGGGTCCTACGAGCAGTACTTC; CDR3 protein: CASSGGRKGSYEQYF
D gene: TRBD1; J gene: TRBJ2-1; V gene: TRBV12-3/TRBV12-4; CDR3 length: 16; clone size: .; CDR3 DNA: TGTGCCAGCAGTTCATGGGACAGGGTGGGCCCAGCGGTGCAGTTCTTC; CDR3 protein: CASSSWDRVGPAVQFF
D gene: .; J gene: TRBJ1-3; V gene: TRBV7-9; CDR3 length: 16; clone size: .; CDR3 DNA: TGTGCCAGCAGCCCCCGCCCAATTGGGCCTGGAAACACCATATATTTT; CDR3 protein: CASSPRPIGPGNTIYF
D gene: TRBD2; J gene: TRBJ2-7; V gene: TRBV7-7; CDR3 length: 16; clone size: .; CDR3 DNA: TGTGCCAGCAGCCCCAACCCTAGCGGGGCGATTTACGAGCAGTACTTC; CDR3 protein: CASSPNPSGAIYEQYF
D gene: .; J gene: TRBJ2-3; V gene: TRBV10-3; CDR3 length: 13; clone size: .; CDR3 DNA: TGTGCCATCACCGAAAAACTCTGGGGATACGCGTATTTT; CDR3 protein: CAITEKLWGYAYF
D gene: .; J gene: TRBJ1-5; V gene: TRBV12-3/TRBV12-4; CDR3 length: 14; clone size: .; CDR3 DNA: TGTGCCAGCAGAACTTTGGGGGGCAATCAGCCCCAGCATTTT; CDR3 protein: CASRTLGGNQPQHF
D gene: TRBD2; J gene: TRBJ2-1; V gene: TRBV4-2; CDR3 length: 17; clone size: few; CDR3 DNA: TGTGCCAGCAGCCAAGATTTGGCGGGGGGGGCCTACAATGAGCAGTTCTTC; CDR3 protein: CASSQDLAGGAYNEQFF
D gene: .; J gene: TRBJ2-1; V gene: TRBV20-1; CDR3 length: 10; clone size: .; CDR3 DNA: TGCAGTGCCCACGACAGTGAGCAGTTCTTC; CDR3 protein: CSAHDSEQFF
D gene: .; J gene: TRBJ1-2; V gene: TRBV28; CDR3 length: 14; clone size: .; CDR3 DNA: TGTGCCAGCAGCCGCCCCGGGAGCGGCTATGGCTACACCTTC; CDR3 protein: CASSRPGSGYGYTF
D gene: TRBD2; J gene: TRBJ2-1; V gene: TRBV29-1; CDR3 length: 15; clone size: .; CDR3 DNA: TGCAGCGTTGAGCCCGGGACTAGCGGCTACAATGAGCAGTTCTTC; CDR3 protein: CSVEPGTSGYNEQFF
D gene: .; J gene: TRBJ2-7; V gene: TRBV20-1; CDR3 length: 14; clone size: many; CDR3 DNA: TGCAGTCCCGAAAGGGGTAGGCACCCCTACGAGCAGTACTTC; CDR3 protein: CSPERGRHPYEQYF
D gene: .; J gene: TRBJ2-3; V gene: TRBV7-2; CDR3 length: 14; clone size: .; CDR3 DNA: TGTGCCAGCAGCTTTGTGGGAGCGGAAAGATGCGCGTATTTT; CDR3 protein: CASSFVGAERCAYF
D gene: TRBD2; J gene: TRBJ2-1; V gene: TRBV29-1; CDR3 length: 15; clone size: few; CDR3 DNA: TGCAGCGCCCCGAGACTAGCGGGAGTCGACAATGAGCAGTTCTTC; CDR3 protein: CSAPRLAGVDNEQFF
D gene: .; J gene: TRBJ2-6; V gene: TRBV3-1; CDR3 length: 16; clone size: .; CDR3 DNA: TGTGCCAGCAGCCCGCTGAGAGGGTCTGGGGCCAACGTCCCGACTTTC; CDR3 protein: CASSPLRGSGANVPTF
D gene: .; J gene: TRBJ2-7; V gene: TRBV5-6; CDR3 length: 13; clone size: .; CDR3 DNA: TGTGCCAGCACCTCGGACAGCTCCTACGAGCAGTACTTC; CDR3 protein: CASTSDSSYEQYF
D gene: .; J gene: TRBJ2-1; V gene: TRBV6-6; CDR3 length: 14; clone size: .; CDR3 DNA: TGTGCCAGCAGCCCGACAGCACATTACAATGAGCAGTTCTTC; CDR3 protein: CASSPTAHYNEQFF
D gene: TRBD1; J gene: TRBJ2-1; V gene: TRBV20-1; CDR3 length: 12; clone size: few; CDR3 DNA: TGCAGTGCTAGAACAGGGGGCGGTGAGCAGTTCTTC; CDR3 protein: CSARTGGGEQFF
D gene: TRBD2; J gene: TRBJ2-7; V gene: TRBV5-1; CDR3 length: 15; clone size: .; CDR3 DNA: TGCGCCAGCAGCACCGGACTAGCGGGGGTTTACGAGCAGTACTTC; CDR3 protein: CASSTGLAGVYEQYF
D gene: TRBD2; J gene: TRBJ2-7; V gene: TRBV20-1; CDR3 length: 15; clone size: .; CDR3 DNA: TGCAGTGCCGGACCCATAGCGGGAAGATACAATGAGCAGTACTTC; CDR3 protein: CSAGPIAGRYNEQYF
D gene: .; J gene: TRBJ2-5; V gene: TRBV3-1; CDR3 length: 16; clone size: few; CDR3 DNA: TGTGCCAGCAGCCAAGGTTCGTACGGGAGTCAAGAGACCCAGTACTTC; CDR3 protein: CASSQGSYGSQETQYF
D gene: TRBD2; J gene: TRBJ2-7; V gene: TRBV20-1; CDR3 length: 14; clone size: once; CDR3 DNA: TGCAGTGCGGACTTAGCGGGAGGGTCTAACGAGCAGTACTTC; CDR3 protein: CSADLAGGSNEQYF
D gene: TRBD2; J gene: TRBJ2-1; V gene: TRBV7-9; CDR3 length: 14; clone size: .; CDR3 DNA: TGTGCCAGCACCATAGGACTAGCCCGCGGTGAGCAGTTCTTC; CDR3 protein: CASTIGLARGEQFF
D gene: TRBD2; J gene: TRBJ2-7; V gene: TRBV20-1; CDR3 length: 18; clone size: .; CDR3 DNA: TGCAGTGCTAGAGATCAATCTAGCGGGAGAGGGCCGCCCTACGAGCAGTACTTC; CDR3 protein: CSARDQSSGRGPPYEQYF
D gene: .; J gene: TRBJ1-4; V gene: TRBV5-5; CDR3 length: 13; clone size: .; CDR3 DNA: TGTGCCAGCAGCTTGGGGCTCCAAGAAAAACTGTTTTTT; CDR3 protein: CASSLGLQEKLFF
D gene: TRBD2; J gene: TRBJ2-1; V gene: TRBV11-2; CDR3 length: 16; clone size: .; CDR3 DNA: TGTGCCAGCAGCTTAGTAGCGGGAGGGCCGTCTAGTGAGCAGTTCTTC; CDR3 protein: CASSLVAGGPSSEQFF
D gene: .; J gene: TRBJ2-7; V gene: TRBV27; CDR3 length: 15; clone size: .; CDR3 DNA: TGTGCCAGCAGTTCCCCGACGAGGGGGGGCTACGAGCAGTACTTC; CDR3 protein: CASSSPTRGGYEQYF
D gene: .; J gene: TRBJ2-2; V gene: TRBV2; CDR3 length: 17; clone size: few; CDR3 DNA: TGTGCCAGCAGTGATCCCCGTCGTCGGGAGAAGGTCGGGGAGCTGTTTTTT; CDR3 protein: CASSDPRRREKVGELFF
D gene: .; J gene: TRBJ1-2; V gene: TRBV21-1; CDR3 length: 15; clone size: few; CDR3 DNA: TGTGCCAGCAGCAAATTAGCTGGGGGAAGTTACGGCTACACCTTC; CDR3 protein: CASSKLAGGSYGYTF
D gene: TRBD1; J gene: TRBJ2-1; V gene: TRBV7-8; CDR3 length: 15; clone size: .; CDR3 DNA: TGTGCCAGCAGCCCCCGGGACAGGGGGCCCAATGAGCAGTTCTTC; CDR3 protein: CASSPRDRGPNEQFF
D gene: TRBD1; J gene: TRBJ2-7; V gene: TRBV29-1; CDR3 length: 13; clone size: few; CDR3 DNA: TGCAGCGTTGCCCAGGGGGTCCAACGCGAGCAGTACTTC; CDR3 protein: CSVAQGVQREQYF
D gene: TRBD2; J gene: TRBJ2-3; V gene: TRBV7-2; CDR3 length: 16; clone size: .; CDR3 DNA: TGTGCCAGCAGCCCAGGACCCGAGCGGGGGACAGATACGCAGTATTTT; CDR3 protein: CASSPGPERGTDTQYF
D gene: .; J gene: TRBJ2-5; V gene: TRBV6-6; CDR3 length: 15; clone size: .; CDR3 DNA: TGTGCCAGCAGCTCCCCAACTAGCCTACAAGAGACCCAGTACTTC; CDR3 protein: CASSSPTSLQETQYF
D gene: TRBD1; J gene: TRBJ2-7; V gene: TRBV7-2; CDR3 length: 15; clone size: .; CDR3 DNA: TGTGCCAGCAGCTTAGGAAGGACAGGGTTCGACGAGCAGTACTTC; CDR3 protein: CASSLGRTGFDEQYF
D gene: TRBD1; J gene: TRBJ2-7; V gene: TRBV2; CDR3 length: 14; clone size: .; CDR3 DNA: TGTGCCAGCAGCGTAGACAGGGGGCAGAACGAGCAGTACTTC; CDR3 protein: CASSVDRGQNEQYF
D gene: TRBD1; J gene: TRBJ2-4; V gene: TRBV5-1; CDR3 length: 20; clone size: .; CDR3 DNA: TGCGCCAGCAGCTTGACCCTAGGGACAGGGGGCCTTGCTGCCAAAAACATTCAGTACTTC; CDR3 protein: CASSLTLGTGGLAAKNIQYF
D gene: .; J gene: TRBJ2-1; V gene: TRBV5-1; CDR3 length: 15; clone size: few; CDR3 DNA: TGCGCCAGCAGCTTGGGGCAGGTTGACGTAAATGAGCAGTTCTTC; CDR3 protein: CASSLGQVDVNEQFF
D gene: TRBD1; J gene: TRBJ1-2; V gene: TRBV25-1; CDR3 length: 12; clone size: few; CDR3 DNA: TGTGCCAGTAAACAGGGGGCCGGTGGCTACACCTTC; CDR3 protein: CASKQGAGGYTF
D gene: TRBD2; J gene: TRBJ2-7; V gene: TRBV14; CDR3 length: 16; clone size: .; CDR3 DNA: TGTGCCAGCGGCAAACTTTCTAGCGGGTTATACAATGAGCAGTACTTC; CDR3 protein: CASGKLSSGLYNEQYF
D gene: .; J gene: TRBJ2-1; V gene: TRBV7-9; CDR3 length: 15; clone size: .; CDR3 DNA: TGTGCCAGCAGCTTGGGACTTAGCATCAACAATGAGCAGTTCTTC; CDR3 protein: CASSLGLSINNEQFF
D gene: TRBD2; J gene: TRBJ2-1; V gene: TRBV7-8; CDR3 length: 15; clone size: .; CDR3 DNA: TGTGCCAGCAGCCTCAGGACTAGCGGACACAATGAGCAGTTCTTC; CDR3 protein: CASSLRTSGHNEQFF
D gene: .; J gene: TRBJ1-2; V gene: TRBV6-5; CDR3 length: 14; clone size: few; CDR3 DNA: TGTGCCAGCAGTTACTCGGAGGGTCTGGGAGGCTACACCTTC; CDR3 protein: CASSYSEGLGGYTF
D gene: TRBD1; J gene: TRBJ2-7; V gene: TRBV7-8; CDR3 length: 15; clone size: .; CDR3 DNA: TGTGCCAGCAGCGCCGGGACAGGGGAAGGGTACGAGCAGTACTTC; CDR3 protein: CASSAGTGEGYEQYF
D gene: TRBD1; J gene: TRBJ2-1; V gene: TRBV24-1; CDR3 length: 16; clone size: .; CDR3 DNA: TGTGCCACCAGTGACCCCGGGACAGACCGAAACAATGAGCAGTTCTTC; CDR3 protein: CATSDPGTDRNNEQFF
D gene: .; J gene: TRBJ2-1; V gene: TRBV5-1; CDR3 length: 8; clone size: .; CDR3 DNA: TGCGCCAGCAGCTTAGAGTTCTTC; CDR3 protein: CASSLEFF
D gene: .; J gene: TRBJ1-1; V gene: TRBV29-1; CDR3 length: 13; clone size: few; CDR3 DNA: TGCAGCGTTGATCGCTACAAGAACACTGAAGCTTTCTTT; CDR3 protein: CSVDRYKNTEAFF
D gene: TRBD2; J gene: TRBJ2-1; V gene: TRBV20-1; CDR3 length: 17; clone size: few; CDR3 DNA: TGCAGTGCTAGAGGCGGGCTAGCGGGAGATTCGGGAAATGAGCAGTTCTTC; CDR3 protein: CSARGGLAGDSGNEQFF
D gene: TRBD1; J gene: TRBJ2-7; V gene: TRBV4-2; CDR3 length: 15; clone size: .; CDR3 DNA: TGTGCCAGCAGCCTAGAGGGGGCGGGCTCCTACGAGCAGTACTTC; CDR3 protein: CASSLEGAGSYEQYF